This T cell receptor (beta chain) was recovered during a study of regulatory T cells in long-lasting Graves disease. The time point here: persistent/refractory GD, antithyroid drugs over 5 years with positive TRAb. PBMC-derived RNA was used for the TCR library. In regard to this clonotype: A much larger clone is a single base away; this may be a read error. The conserved phenylalanine or tryptophan is not found at the CDR3 terminus, so this likely reflects a read error.

Libraries of TCR beta came from iRepertoire HTBI primers plus Arm-PCR of CDR3 regions. Via MiXCR, TCRdb re-called the multiplex PCR reads, giving one row per CDR3 protein. The data hold some 420,000 distinct CDR3 sequences, with 22% observed a single time. Source: peripheral blood mononuclear cells (PBMCs), taken when the disease was refractory, from a patient treated with antithyroid drugs. This clonotype originated in a female donor with Graves disease.

The CDR3 DNA follows: TGTGCCAGCAGTTTTGTTGGGCAGCCGAACACTGAAGCTTTCCTT. Its translation: CASSFVGQPNTEAFL. The rearrangement joins TRBV28 to TRBJ1-1; no clear D gene. The germline V gene has CDR1 MDHEN and CDR2 SYDVKM. Trimming pared 3 bases from V and 1 base from J, leaving 12 bases between. The CDR3 is 15 residues long.